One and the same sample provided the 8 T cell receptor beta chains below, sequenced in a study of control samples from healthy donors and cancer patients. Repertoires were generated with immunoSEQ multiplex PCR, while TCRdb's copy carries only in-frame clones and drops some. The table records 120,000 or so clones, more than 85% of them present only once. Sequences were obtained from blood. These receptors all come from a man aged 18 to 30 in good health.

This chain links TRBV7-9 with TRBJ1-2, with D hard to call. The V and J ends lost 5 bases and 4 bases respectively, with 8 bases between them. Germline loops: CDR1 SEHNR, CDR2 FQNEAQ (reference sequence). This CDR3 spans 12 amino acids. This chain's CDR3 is CASSAETYGYTF. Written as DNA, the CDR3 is TGTGCCAGCAGCGCGGAGACCTATGGCTACACCTTC.

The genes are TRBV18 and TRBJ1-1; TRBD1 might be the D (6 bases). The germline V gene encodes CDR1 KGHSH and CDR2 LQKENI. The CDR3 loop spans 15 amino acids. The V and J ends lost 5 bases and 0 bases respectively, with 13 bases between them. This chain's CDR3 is CASSSPPGVNTEAFF. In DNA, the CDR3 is TGTGCCAGCTCATCCCCCCCAGGGGTGAACACTGAAGCTTTCTTT.

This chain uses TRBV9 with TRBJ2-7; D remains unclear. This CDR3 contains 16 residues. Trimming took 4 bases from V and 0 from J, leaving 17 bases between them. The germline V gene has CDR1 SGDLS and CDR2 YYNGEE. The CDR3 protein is CASSPWTGPSSYEQYF. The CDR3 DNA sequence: TGTGCCAGCAGCCCCTGGACCGGACCGTCCTCCTACGAGCAGTACTTC.

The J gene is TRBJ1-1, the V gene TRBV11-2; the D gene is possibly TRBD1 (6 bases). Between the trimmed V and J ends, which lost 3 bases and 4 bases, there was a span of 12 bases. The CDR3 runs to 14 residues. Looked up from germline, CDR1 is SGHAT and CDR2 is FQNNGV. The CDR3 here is CASSFTGRSTEAFF. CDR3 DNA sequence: TGTGCCAGCAGCTTTACAGGGAGGAGCACTGAAGCTTTCTTT.

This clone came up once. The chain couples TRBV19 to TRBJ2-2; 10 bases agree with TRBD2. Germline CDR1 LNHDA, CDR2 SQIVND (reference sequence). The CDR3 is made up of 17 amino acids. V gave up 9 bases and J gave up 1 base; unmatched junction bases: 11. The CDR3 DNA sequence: TGTGCCAGCCAGGGGAGTAGCGGGGGGCAGAACACCGGGGAGCTGTTTTTT. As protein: CASQGSSGGQNTGELFF.

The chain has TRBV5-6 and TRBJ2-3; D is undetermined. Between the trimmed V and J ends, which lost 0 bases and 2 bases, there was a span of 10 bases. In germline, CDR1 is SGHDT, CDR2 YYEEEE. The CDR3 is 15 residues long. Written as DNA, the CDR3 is TGTGCCAGCAGCTTGGCTGCAGGACCCACAGATACGCAGTATTTT. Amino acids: CASSLAAGPTDTQYF. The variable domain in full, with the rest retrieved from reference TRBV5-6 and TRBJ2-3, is DAGVTQSPTHLIKTRGQQVTLRCSPKSGHDTVSWYQQALGQGPQFIFQYYEEEERQRGNFPDRFSGHQFPNYSSELNVNALLLGDSALYLCASSLAAGPTDTQYFGPGTRLTVL.

CDR3 amino acids: CASSRSAMAGSPLHF. The CDR3 coding sequence is TGTGCCAGTAGTAGGTCTGCCATGGCGGGTTCACCCCTCCACTTT. The V gene is TRBV19, the J gene TRBJ1-6; D gene uncertain. The germline gives CDR1 LNHDA, CDR2 SQIVND (reference sequence). This CDR3 is 15 amino acids long. Trimming cost V 4 bases and J 9 bases, with 16 bases left between them. The full variable domain, rest sourced from reference TRBV19 and TRBJ1-6, is DGGITQSPKYLFRKEGQNVTLSCEQNLNHDAMYWYRQDPGQGLRLIYYSQIVNDFQKGDIAEGYSVSREKKESFPLTVTSAQKNPTAFYLCASSRSAMAGSPLHFGNGTRLTVT.

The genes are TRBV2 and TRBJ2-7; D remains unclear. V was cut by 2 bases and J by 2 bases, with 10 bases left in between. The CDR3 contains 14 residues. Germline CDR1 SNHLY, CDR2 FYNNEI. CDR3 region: CASSELGKAYEQYF. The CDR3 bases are TGTGCCAGCAGTGAACTCGGCAAAGCCTACGAGCAGTACTTC.